Each of the 18 T cell receptor beta chains below was sequenced from the same sample in a study of identical twins. TCRdb called the 5' RACE reads again in MiXCR, with one record for every CDR3 protein. Of under 1 million distinct CDR3 sequences detected, roughly 12% appear once; the ten largest clones hold about 1.5%. The sample also formed part of further work on yellow fever vaccine responses in identical twins.

The sample taken for sequencing was PBMCs. These receptors were collected from a woman under 30 in good health.

This clonotype was seen a few times. V is TRBV21-1 and J is TRBJ1-2. TRBV21-1 is a pseudogene segment. This CDR3 is 12 amino acids long. In DNA, the CDR3 is TGTGCCAGCAGCAAAGGCGCGGGCGGCTACACCTTC. It encodes CASSKGAGGYTF.

This clonotype showed up just a few times. The J gene is TRBJ2-1, the V gene TRBV27, with D hard to call. Trimming took off 5 bases at V and 4 bases at J, with 9 bases between the two ends. CDR1 and CDR2 (germline): MNHEY, SMNVEV (reference sequence). The CDR3 totals 13 residues. CDR3 residues: CASSRWVYNEQFF. The DNA for the CDR3 is TGTGCCAGCAGTCGCTGGGTATACAATGAGCAGTTCTTC.

The rearrangement joins TRBV4-1 to TRBJ2-1, with TRBD2 matching over 8 bases. CDR1 MGHRA and CDR2 YSYEKL come from the germline V gene. The CDR3 consists of 18 residues. V gave up 4 bases and J gave up 6 bases; unmatched junction bases: 17. CDR3 protein: CASSPARGSSGGLNEQFF. The CDR3 DNA is TGCGCCAGCAGCCCCGCAAGAGGTTCGAGCGGGGGCCTCAATGAGCAGTTCTTC.

The V gene is TRBV6-1, the J gene TRBJ2-7; D uncertain. V lost 0 bases, J lost 5 bases, and 14 bases lay in between. CDR3 length: 15 residues. Germline loops: CDR1 MNHNS, CDR2 SASEGT. The CDR3 DNA follows: TGTGCCAGCAGTGAAGCGATGGGCAGGAACCACGAGCAGTACGTC. Encoded protein: CASSEAMGRNHEQYV.

This clonotype has only a few counts. The rearrangement joins TRBV28 to TRBJ1-2; tentatively, D is TRBD1 (5 bases). The ends were cut back, 4 bases at V and 2 bases at J, with 8 bases in the middle. The CDR3 consists of 13 residues. Per the germline V gene, CDR1 is MDHEN and CDR2 is SYDVKM. In DNA, the CDR3 is TGTGCCAGCAGTTACAGGACCAACTATGGCTACACCTTC. Amino acid sequence: CASSYRTNYGYTF.

The chain has TRBV11-2 and TRBJ1-1; tentatively, D is TRBD1 (5 bases). This CDR3 has 13 residues. Trimming pared 1 base from V and 7 bases from J, leaving 10 bases between. CDR1 and CDR2 from the germline V gene are SGHAT and FQNNGV. The chain's CDR3 is CASSLGSGDEAFF. In DNA form, the CDR3 reads TGTGCCAGCAGCTTAGGGTCGGGGGATGAAGCTTTCTTT.

This sequence joins TRBV7-6 and TRBJ2-5; 10 bases match TRBD2. Germline V gives CDR1 SGHVS, CDR2 FNYEAQ. V lost 4 bases and J lost 5; bases outside the gene matches: 13. CDR3 size: 17 residues. As DNA, the CDR3 is TGTGCCAGCAGCTCCATAGTCTCTAGCGGGAGAGGGGAGACCCAGTACTTC. Translated, it gives CASSSIVSSGRGETQYF.

In its sample, this clonotype was seen many times. The chain combines TRBV6-1 with TRBJ1-2, with D possibly being TRBD1 (5 bases). Trimming removed 6 bases at V and 5 bases at J, with 16 bases between. Germline V gene sequence: CDR1 MNHNS, CDR2 SASEGT. The CDR3 spans 14 residues. In DNA form, the CDR3 reads TGTGCCAGCAGCGGGCAGGGATTTTCGTATGGCTACACCTTC. Translated, it gives CASSGQGFSYGYTF.

This clonotype was seen a handful of times. This chain connects TRBV6-1 to TRBJ1-2; D is possibly TRBD1 (6 bases). V lost 7 bases to trimming and J lost 4 bases, with 16 bases between them. CDR3 length: 14 amino acids. Per germline, CDR1 MNHNS and CDR2 SASEGT. CDR3 amino acids: CASKTGQGTYGYTF. In nucleotides, the CDR3 is TGTGCCAGCAAGACAGGACAAGGCACCTATGGCTACACCTTC.

This clonotype was counted ten times or more. V and J are TRBV10-1 and TRBJ2-5, with D perhaps TRBD1 or TRBD2 (6 bases each). CDR3 length equals 13 residues. Trimming shortened V by 2 bases and J by 4 bases, and 8 bases separated the two germline ends. CDR1 is WNHNN and CDR2 is SYGVQD in the germline V gene (reference sequence). DNA of the CDR3: TGCGCCAGCAGTGAGCGGGGGCGAGAGACCCAGTACTTC. Its translation: CASSERGRETQYF.

The CDR3 protein is CSAALTAVKNIQYF. The CDR3 region has the DNA TGCAGTGCTGCCCTGACAGCGGTCAAAAACATTCAGTACTTC. The chain couples TRBV20-1 to TRBJ2-4; possibly TRBD1 or TRBD2 for D (5 bases each). Germline assignment: CDR1 DFQATT and CDR2 SNEGSKA (reference sequence). Trimming removed 5 bases from V and 3 bases from J, with 14 bases in between. The CDR3 covers 14 residues.

The gene calls are TRBV4-1 and TRBJ2-1; maybe TRBD1 (6 bases). From germline, CDR1 is MGHRA and CDR2 YSYEKL. Trimming cost V 1 base and J 2 bases, with 9 bases left between them. The CDR3 is 15 amino acids. DNA of the CDR3: TGCGCCAGCAGCCAAGGGGGACACCCCTACAATGAGCAGTTCTTC. Amino acid sequence: CASSQGGHPYNEQFF.

The table lists this clonotype with a few counts. The J gene is TRBJ1-5, the V gene TRBV18, with D possibly TRBD1 on 5 matching bases. Germline CDR1 reads KGHSH; CDR2 reads LQKENI. V was clipped by 3 bases and J by 6 bases, with 12 bases between them. The CDR3 extends over 14 amino acids. This CDR3 reads CASSPWGDSQPQHF. CDR3 nucleotides: TGTGCCAGCTCACCGTGGGGGGATAGTCAGCCCCAGCATTTT.

In its sample, this clonotype was seen a few times. The chain carries TRBV27 and TRBJ2-7; 10 nucleotides line up with TRBD2. This CDR3 has 16 residues. The germline V gene has CDR1 MNHEY and CDR2 SMNVEV (reference sequence). The trim removed 8 bases at V and 2 bases at J, leaving 12 bases unmatched. CDR3 amino acids: CASQTSPGTSAYEQYF. CDR3 sequence (DNA): TGTGCCAGCCAAACCTCACCCGGGACTAGCGCCTACGAGCAGTACTTC.

The rearrangement links TRBV28 to TRBJ2-7, with D hard to call. V lost 5 bases, J lost 2 bases, and 7 bases lay in between. In germline, CDR1 is MDHEN, CDR2 SYDVKM. The CDR3 runs 12 residues. The CDR3 region is CASSPETYEQYV. The CDR3 DNA reads TGTGCCAGCAGTCCAGAAACCTACGAGCAGTACGTC.

The chain uses TRBV27 and TRBJ2-1; perhaps D is TRBD1 or TRBD2 (6 bases each). Trimming pared 5 bases from V and 7 bases from J, leaving 15 bases between. This CDR3 is 14 amino acids long. CDR1 MNHEY and CDR2 SMNVEV come from the germline V gene (reference sequence). The CDR3 loop reads CASSLSWGANEQFF. The CDR3 region has the DNA TGTGCCAGCAGTCTCTCCTGGGGGGCAAATGAGCAGTTCTTC.

This chain joins TRBV2 and TRBJ2-5; 10 bases agree with TRBD1. The CDR3 extends over 17 amino acids. The J segment lost 4 bases and the V segment lost 1 base, leaving 9 bases of the junction unmatched. Germline CDR1 and CDR2: SNHLY and FYNNEI. The CDR3 here is CASSEGGQGIRSETQYF. Here the CDR3 DNA reads TGTGCCAGCAGTGAAGGGGGACAGGGGATAAGGTCAGAGACCCAGTACTTC.

The chain combines TRBV20-1 with TRBJ1-5, with D uncertain. CDR1 and CDR2 (germline): DFQATT, SNEGSKA (reference sequence). This CDR3 spans 13 amino acids. V was clipped by 0 bases and J by 7 bases, with 10 bases between them. This chain's CDR3 is CSARDPGGQPQHF. DNA of the CDR3: TGCAGTGCTAGAGATCCGGGAGGACAGCCCCAGCATTTT.